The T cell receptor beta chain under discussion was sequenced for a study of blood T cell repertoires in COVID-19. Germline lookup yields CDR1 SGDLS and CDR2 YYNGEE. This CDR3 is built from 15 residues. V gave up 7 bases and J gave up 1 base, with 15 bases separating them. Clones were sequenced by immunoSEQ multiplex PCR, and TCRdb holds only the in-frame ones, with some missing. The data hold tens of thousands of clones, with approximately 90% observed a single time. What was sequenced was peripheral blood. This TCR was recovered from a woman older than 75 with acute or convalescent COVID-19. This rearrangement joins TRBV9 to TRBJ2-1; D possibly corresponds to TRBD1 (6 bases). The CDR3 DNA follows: TGTGCCAGCGGCCCGGGACACGCTTCCTACAATGAGCAGTTCTTC. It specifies CASGPGHASYNEQFF. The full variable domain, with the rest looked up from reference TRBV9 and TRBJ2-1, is DSGVTQTPKHLITATGQRVTLRCSPRSGDLSVYWYQQSLDQGLQFLIQYYNGEERAKGNILERFSAQQFPDLHSELNLSSLELGDSALYFCASGPGHASYNEQFFGPGTRLTVL.